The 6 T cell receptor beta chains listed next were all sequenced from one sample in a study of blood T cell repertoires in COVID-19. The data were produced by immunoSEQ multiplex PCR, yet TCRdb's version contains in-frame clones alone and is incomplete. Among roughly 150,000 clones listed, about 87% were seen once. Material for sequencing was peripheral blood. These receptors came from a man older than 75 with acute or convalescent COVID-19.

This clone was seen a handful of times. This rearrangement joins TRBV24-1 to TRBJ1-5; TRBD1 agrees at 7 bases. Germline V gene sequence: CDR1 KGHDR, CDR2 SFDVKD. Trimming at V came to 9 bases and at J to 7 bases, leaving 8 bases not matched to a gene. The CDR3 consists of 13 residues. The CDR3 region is CATAAQGRQPQHF. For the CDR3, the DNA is TGTGCCACCGCAGCACAGGGGAGGCAGCCCCAGCATTTT.

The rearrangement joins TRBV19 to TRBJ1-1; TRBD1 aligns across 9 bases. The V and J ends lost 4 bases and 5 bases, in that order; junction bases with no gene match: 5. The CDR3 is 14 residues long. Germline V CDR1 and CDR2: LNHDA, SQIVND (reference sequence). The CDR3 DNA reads TGTGCCAGTAGTACCGGGACAGGGTGGACTGAAGCTTTCTTT. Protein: CASSTGTGWTEAFF.

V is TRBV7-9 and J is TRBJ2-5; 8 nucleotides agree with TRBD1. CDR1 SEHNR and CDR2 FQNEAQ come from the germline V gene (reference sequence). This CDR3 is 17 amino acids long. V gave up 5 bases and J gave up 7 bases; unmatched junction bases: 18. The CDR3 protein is CASSRQGNNRNSATQYF. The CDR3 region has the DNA TGTGCCAGCAGCCGACAGGGGAATAACCGCAATTCGGCGACCCAGTACTTC.

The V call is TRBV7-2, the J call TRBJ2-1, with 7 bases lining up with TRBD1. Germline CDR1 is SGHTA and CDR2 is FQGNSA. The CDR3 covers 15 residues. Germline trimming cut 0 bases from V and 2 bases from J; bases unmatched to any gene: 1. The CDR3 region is CASSLAGTAYNEQFF. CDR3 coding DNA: TGTGCCAGCAGCTTAGCGGGGACAGCCTACAATGAGCAGTTCTTC.

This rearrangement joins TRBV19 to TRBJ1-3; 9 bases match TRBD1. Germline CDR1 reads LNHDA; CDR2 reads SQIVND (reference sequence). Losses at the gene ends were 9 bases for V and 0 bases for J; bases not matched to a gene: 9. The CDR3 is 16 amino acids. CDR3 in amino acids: CASRGTGMYSGNTIYF. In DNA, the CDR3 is TGTGCCAGCCGAGGGACAGGGATGTACTCTGGAAACACCATATATTTT.

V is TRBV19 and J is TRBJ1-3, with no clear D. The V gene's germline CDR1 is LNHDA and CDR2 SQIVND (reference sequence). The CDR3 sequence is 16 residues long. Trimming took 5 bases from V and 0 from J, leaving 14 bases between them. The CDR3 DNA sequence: TGTGCCAGTAGTTTTATAGACGGGATCTCTGGAAACACCATATATTTT. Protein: CASSFIDGISGNTIYF.